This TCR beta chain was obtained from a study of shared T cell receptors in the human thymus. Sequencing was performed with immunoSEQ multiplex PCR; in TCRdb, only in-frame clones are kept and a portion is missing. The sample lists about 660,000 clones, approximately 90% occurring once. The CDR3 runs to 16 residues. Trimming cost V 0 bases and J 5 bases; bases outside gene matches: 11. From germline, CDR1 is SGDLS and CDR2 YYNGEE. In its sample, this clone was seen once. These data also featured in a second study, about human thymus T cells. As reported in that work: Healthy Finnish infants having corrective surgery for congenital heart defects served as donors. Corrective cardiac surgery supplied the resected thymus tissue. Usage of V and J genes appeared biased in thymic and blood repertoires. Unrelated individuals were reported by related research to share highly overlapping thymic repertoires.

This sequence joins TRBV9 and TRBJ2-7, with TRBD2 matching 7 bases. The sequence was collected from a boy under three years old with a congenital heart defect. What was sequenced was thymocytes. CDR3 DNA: TGTGCCAGCAGCGTAGGATTCGGGGGAGGGCCCCACGAGCAGTACTTC. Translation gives CASSVGFGGGPHEQYF.